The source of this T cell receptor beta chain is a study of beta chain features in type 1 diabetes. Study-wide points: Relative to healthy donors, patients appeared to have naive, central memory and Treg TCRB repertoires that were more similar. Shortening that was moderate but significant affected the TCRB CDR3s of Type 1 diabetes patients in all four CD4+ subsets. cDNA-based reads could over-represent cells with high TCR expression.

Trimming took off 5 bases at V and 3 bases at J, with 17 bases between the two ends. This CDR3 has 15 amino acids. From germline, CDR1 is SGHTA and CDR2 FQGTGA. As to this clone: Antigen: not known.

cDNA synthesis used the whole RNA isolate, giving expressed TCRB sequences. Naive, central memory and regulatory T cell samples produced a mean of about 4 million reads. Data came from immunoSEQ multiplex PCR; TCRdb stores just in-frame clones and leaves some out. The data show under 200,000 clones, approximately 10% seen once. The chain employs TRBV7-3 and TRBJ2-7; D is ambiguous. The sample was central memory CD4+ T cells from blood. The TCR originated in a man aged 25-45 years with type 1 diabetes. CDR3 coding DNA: TGTGCCAGCAGCCCGGTCGCCGTCCCTTACTACGAGCAGTACTTC. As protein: CASSPVAVPYYEQYF.